This TCR beta chain was sequenced for a study of T-cell memory formation after mild COVID-19. Only a few counts were recorded for this clonotype. The V gene end was trimmed by 4 bases and the J gene end by 4 bases; junction bases not matched to a gene: 10. This CDR3 has 16 amino acids. The germline gives CDR1 SGHRS, CDR2 YFSETQ. Each CDR3 protein gets one entry after TCRdb re-called the 5' RACE reads with MiXCR. In the table there are 430,000 or so distinct CDR3 sequences, 25% of which are singletons. This clonotype originated in an adult woman who had mild COVID-19 (a few samples of this study predate the infection). Cell type and time point are not known. Sequences were obtained from PBMCs or a T cell subset sorted from them (not recorded which). V usage is TRBV5-1 and J usage is TRBJ2-3, with TRBD2 matching over 9 bases. The CDR3 is CASSLPGLATPDTQYF. CDR3 DNA sequence: TGCGCCAGCAGCCTACCCGGACTAGCGACCCCAGATACGCAGTATTTT.